This T cell receptor beta chain was retrieved from a study of blood T cell repertoires in COVID-19. Study details: Donors in the United States, Italy and Spain gave samples during acute or convalescent COVID-19.

In the original analysis: Amplification of reference gene primers was used by the study to estimate nucleated cell counts. Produced via immunoSEQ multiplex PCR; TCRdb's table is partial and in-frame only. V, J and clone size reflect that table, while D and trimming were determined from the DNA. This table has about 140,000 clones, roughly 86% appearing once. The CDR3 loop spans 16 amino acids. Germline CDR1 is SNHLY and CDR2 is FYNNEI. Unmatched junction bases numbered 9, after V lost 3 bases and J lost 5 bases. The sample taken for sequencing was peripheral blood. The clonotype originates from a human donor in a cohort sampled during active COVID-19. The chain uses TRBV2 and TRBJ1-5, with TRBD1 matching over 8 bases. The CDR3, as DNA: TGTGCCAGCAGTGACACCGGGACAGGAGGCCATCAGCCCCAGCATTTT. Translating gives CASSDTGTGGHQPQHF.